This TCR beta chain was profiled in a study of T-cell memory formation after mild COVID-19. General observations from the study: Clones from the second wave (peaking day 37) had unconfirmed SARS-CoV-2 specificity.

Deletions cut 4 bases from V and 3 bases from J, with 10 bases between. This CDR3 spans 13 amino acids. TCRdb called the 5' RACE reads again in MiXCR, with one record for every CDR3 protein. This table holds more than 110,000 distinct CDR3 sequences, about 23% found once. In its sample, this clonotype was seen a few times. The antigen remains unidentified. The source material was PBMCs or a T cell subset sorted from them (not recorded which). The V call is TRBV12-3 or TRBV12-4, the J call TRBJ2-7, with D tentatively TRBD1 (6 bases). This TCR came from an adult woman who had mild COVID-19 (a few samples of this study predate the infection). Cell type and time point are not known. The DNA for the CDR3 is TGTGCCAGCAGTTCGGAACAGGGCTACGAGCAGTACTTC. This codes for CASSSEQGYEQYF.